This TCR beta chain was recorded in a study of blood T cell repertoires in COVID-19. The V gene's germline CDR1 is LGHDT and CDR2 YNNKEL (reference sequence). The CDR3 runs to 15 residues. TCRdb's copy holds only in-frame clones and misses some; the assay was immunoSEQ multiplex PCR. The data show about 280,000 clones, roughly 88% seen once. Of note for this clone: At one end the junction does not follow the germline gene, possibly because of a read error.

This clonotype was sampled from a woman in her seventies with acute or convalescent COVID-19. V gene TRBV3-1 (or the pseudogene TRBV3-2) combines with J gene TRBJ2-7, with TRBD1 matching over 9 bases. Material: peripheral blood. The CDR3 DNA sequence: TGTGCCAGCAGCCAAGCGGTCGACAGGGGGGGAAGTCAGAACTTC. Its translation is CASSQAVDRGGSQNF.